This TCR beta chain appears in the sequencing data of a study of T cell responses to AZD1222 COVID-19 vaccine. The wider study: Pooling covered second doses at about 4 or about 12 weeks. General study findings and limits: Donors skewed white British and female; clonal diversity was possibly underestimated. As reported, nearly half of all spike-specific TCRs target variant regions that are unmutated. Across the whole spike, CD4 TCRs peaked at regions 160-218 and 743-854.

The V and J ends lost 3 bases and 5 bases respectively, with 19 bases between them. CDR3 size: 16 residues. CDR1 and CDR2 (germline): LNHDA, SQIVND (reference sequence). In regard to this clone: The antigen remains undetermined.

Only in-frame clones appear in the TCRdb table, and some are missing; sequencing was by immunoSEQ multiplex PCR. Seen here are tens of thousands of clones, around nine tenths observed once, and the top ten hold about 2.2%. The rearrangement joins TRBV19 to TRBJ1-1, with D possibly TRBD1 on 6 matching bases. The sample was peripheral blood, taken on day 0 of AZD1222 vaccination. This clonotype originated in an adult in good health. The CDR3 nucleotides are TGTGCCAGTAGTATGCGAGGACAGTACGGTGTGACTGAAGCTTTCTTT. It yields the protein CASSMRGQYGVTEAFF.